The following is a T cell receptor beta chain sequence with its context. Its antigen remains unidentified. CDR1 is SNHLY and CDR2 is FYNNEI in the germline V gene. Trimming removed 6 bases from V and 3 bases from J, with 17 bases in between. The CDR3 is 15 amino acids. These data originate in a study of cytomegalovirus exposure and HLA in healthy donors. Study observations and caveats: Versus the roughly 700-donor mean, an Asian-associated ancestry cluster reportedly showed fewer N-insertions in a later analysis. Among TCR beta chains, those listed as cytomegalovirus-associated numbered under 200.

Recording of this donor's CMV serostatus was not done. In the PCR, 60 Vbeta and 13 Jbeta primers were used. The protocol was immunoSEQ multiplex PCR, while the TCRdb copy is restricted to in-frame clones and leaves out a portion. Among around 150,000 clones listed, around 75% were seen once. This TCR was sampled from a human donor in good health. The sequencing input was PBMCs. The chain uses TRBV2 and TRBJ1-1, with a tentative D call TRBD1 (5 bases). The CDR3 nucleotides read TGTGCCAGCAGCGGCGGGGGGGTGTGGGACACTGAAGCTTTCTTT. Protein product: CASSGGGVWDTEAFF.